One and the same sample provided the 2 T cell receptor beta chains below, sequenced in a study of blood T cell repertoires in COVID-19. TCRdb's copy holds only in-frame clones and misses some; the assay was immunoSEQ multiplex PCR. Of a few hundred thousand clones listed, 80% are singletons. Sequenced sample: PBMCs or T cells enriched from blood (not recorded which). All receptors come from a woman in her thirties or forties with acute COVID-19.

V usage is TRBV18 and J usage is TRBJ2-6, with 11 nucleotides matching TRBD1. The trim removed 0 bases at V and 0 bases at J, leaving 7 bases unmatched. The germline V gene has CDR1 KGHSH and CDR2 LQKENI. The CDR3 is 20 residues long. In DNA, the CDR3 is TGTGCCAGCTCACCACCCGGGACAGGGGGTTCGAGCTCTGGGGCCAACGTCCTGACTTTC. The encoded protein is CASSPPGTGGSSSGANVLTF.

The chain joins TRBV29-1 to TRBJ1-5; D might be TRBD1 (5 bases). V lost 6 bases and J lost 6, with 15 bases in between. The CDR3 covers 13 residues. Germline V lookup: CDR1 SQVTM, CDR2 ANQGSEA. The CDR3 DNA reads as TGCAGCGTCCGAGTCAGGGAAGGTCAGCCCCAGCATTTT. Translation gives CSVRVREGQPQHF.